The clone carrying this T cell receptor beta chain was seen a few times. Its antigen is undetermined. Trimming cost V 3 bases and J 5 bases, with 1 base left between them. The CDR3 runs 10 residues. Germline V CDR1 and CDR2: SNHLY, FYNNEI. This specimen belongs to a study of post-analysis software for immune sequencing data. Study-wide background: The disease courses covered relapsing-remitting, secondary progressive and progressive-relapsing multiple sclerosis. Study-level findings and limits: Same-batch preparations were strongly co-clustered by F measure. Patients used five TRBV segments, including TRBV5-6, TRBV5-1 and TRBV20-1, more often than controls. Controls had significantly higher normalized Chao1 diversity than multiple sclerosis patients.

Researchers reported that TCR beta cDNA libraries carried unique molecular identifiers. Once about 0.85 to 10 million T cells were used, roughly 0.5 million cDNA molecules resulted. MiXCR, run by TCRdb on the PCR reads, gives a single entry per CDR3 protein. Among 380,000 or so distinct CDR3 sequences listed, around 33% were seen once. This sequence joins TRBV2 and TRBJ2-5, with no clear D. This clonotype originated in a girl aged 5-17 years with multiple sclerosis. Sequenced: blood. CDR3 sequence reads: CASSDETQYF. Here the CDR3 DNA reads TGTGCCAGCAGTGATGAGACCCAGTACTTC.